The present T cell receptor (beta chain) was sequenced within a study of blood T cell repertoires in COVID-19 (dated by TCRdb to 2020 to 2022). Turning to the overall study: Collaborator samples came from the United States, Italy and Spain and covered acute and convalescent phases of COVID-19. The material from the prospective study consisted of cDNA or gDNA derived from T cells, B-cell-depleted T cells, or PBMCs. The dataset comprised deeply sampled blood TCRbeta repertoires from subjects exposed to, actively infected with, or recovered from COVID-19. The repertoires were released in a freely available public database intended as a resource for research on the immune response to SARS-CoV-2. The samples were drawn from two sources: the first 160 participants of the ongoing ImmuneRACE study, and 1,000 to 1,500 subjects contributed by 6 global collaborators. Nearly every sample came with metadata listing a de-identified subject ID, COVID-19 status, age in years and sex. Where available, HLA class I and class II types were taken from metadata supplied by the sample provider and were not determined by assay-based typing. Points the paper makes about the study in general: How much clinical and demographic metadata was included differed by source and by participant, and the metadata was provided uncurated.

The germline V gene specifies SQVTM as CDR1 and ANQGSEA as CDR2. V loses 4 bases, J loses 0 bases, and the germline ends lie 20 bases apart. The CDR3 covers 17 residues, taking in both the cysteine and the phenylalanine. Of all the DNA, just the CDR3 is kept, 51 bases in frame from base 1. The immunoSEQ Assay, a bias-controlled multiplex PCR, was used to amplify TCRbeta CDR3 regions from genomic DNA. The source study handled its data this way. The number of nucleated cells in each sample was estimated by amplification of reference gene primers within the assay. Sequence reads were collapsed and filtered to measure the absolute abundance of every unique TCRbeta CDR3 rearrangement. For each sample, productive Simpson clonality was calculated as the square root of Simpson's diversity index across productive rearrangements. TCRdb took this table from immuneACCESS and kept in-frame rearrangements with V and J called. Such tables lack part of the clones; where checked against another copy, unresolved V genes explain under half of the gap, and the rest is unexplained. The V and J calls and clone size are taken from that table; D and trimming were inferred from the DNA. In this sample the table shows 150,000 to 200,000 clones, 75% to 85% of which occur a single time. The top ten hold less than 6% of the sample.

Note on this clone: The target of this receptor is not known. Qualities for individual bases were not recorded, and no much larger clone is one base off.

Participants in the prospective study were aged 18 to 89 years, lived in 20 to 30 United States geographic areas, and enrolled through a virtual design. In the prospective study, cohorts were assigned on the basis of participant-reported clinical history obtained from a screening survey and a study questionnaire. Recovered participants in ImmuneRACE Cohort 3 were defined as having two consecutive negative NP/OP PCR tests, clearance from a healthcare professional, or resolution of symptoms. Mobile phlebotomists in the prospective study collected whole blood, serum and a nasopharyngeal or oropharyngeal swab from every participant. Prospective study participants could optionally give additional blood draws and questionnaires over an approximately two-month period. Before DNA extraction, prospective study blood samples were shipped either frozen or at room temperature.

The TCR was taken from a man aged 40-49 years who had recovered from COVID-19. In this chain, TRBV29-1 is recombined with TRBJ2-3; a weak D assignment points to TRBD2 (6 bases agree). Sequencing was carried out using PBMCs or T cells enriched from blood (not recorded which). The DNA sequence follows: TGCAGCGTTGTTGGCAACAGAGCGGGCGTTAGCACAGATACGCAGTATTTT. It specifies CSVVGNRAGVSTDTQYF.